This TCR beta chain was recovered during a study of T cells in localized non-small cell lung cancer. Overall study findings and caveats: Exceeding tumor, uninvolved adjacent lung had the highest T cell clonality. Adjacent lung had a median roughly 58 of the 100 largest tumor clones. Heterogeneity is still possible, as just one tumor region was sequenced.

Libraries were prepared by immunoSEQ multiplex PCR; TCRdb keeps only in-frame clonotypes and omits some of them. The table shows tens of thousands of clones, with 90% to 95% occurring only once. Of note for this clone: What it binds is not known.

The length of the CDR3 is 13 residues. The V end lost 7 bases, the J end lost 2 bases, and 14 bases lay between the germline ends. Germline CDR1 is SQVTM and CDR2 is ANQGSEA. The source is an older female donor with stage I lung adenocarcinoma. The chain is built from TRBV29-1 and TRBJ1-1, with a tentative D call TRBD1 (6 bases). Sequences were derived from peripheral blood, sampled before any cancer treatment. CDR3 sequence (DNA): TGCAGCGGGGGGCCGGGATTTAACACTGAAGCTTTCTTT. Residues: CSGGPGFNTEAFF.